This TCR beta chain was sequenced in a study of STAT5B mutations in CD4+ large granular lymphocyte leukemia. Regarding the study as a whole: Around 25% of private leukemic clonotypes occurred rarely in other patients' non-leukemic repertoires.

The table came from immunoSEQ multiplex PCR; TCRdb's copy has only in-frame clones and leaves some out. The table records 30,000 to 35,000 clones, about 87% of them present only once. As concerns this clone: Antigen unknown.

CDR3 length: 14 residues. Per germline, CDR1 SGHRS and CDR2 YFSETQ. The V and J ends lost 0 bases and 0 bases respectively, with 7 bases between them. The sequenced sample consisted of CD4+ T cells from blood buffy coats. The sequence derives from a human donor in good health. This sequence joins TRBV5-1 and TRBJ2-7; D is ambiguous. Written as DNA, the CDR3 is TGCGCCAGCAGCTTGGCCGCCGGCTCCTACGAGCAGTACTTC. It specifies CASSLAAGSYEQYF.